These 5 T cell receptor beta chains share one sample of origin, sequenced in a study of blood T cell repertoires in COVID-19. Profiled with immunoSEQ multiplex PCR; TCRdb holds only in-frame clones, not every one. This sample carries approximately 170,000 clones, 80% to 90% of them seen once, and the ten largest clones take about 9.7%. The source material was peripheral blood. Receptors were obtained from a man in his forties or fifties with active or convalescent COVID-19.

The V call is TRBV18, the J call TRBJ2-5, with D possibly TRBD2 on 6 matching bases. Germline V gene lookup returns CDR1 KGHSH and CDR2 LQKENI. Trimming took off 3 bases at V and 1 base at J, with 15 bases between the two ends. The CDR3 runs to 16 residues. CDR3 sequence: CASSPRGTSSQETQYF. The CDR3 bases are TGTGCCAGCTCACCCCGAGGAACTAGCAGCCAAGAGACCCAGTACTTC. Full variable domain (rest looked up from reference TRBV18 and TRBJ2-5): NAGVMQNPRHLVRRRGQEARLRCSPMKGHSHVYWYRQLPEEGLKFMVYLQKENIIDESGMPKERFSAEFPKEGPSILRIQQVVRGDSAAYFCASSPRGTSSQETQYFGPGTRLLVL.

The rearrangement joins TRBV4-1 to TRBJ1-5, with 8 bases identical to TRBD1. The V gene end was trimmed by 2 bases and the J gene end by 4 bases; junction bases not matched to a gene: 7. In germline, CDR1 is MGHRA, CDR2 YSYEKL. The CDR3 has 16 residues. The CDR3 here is CASSQSGQGGNQPQHF. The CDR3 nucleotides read TGCGCCAGCAGCCAATCCGGACAGGGAGGGAATCAGCCCCAGCATTTT.

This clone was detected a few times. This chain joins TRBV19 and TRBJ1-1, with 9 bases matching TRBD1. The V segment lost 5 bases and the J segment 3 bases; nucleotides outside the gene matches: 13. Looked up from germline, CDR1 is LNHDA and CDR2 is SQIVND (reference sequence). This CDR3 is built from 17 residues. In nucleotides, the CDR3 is TGTGCCAGTAGTGATCCGGGACAGGGTTTTGTCGACACTGAAGCTTTCTTT. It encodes CASSDPGQGFVDTEAFF.

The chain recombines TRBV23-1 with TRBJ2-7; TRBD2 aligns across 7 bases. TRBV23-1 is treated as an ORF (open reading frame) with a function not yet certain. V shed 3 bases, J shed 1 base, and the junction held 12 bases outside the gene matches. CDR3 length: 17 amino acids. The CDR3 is CASSHAGLEKTSYEQYF. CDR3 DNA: TGCGCCAGCAGTCATGCCGGACTAGAGAAGACTTCCTACGAGCAGTACTTC.

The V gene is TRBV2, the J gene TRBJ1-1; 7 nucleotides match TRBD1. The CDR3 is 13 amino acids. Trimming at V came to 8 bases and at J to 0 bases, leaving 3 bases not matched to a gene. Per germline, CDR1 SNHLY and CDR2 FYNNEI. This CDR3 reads CASAGGMNTEAFF. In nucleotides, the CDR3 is TGTGCCAGCGCAGGGGGAATGAACACTGAAGCTTTCTTT.